This TCR beta chain was found in a study of post-analysis software for immune sequencing data (dated by TCRdb to the mid-2010s). A note on the overall study: Recorded disease courses included relapsing-remitting, secondary progressive and progressive-relapsing multiple sclerosis, with some patients lacking subtype annotation. The patient repertoires were compared against approximately ten previously published healthy control repertoires obtained from donors aged 6 to 25 years. A subset of samples was prepared in parallel using single-end sample barcoding, then pooled and co-amplified after Illumina adapter ligation.

Including the terminal cysteine and phenylalanine, the CDR3 comprises 12 residues. This entry keeps only the CDR3 DNA: 36 bases, framed from base 1. The germline V gene provides CDR1 SQVTM and CDR2 ANQGSEA. V is clipped by 6 bases and J by 7 bases, and the sequence between their germline boundaries is 16 bases long. TCR beta repertoires were profiled from peripheral blood of 10 to 15 young patients with multiple sclerosis to demonstrate the VDJtools post-analysis software. Multiple sclerosis patients were children and adolescents aged about 6 to 16 years. The library was built by means of PCR. TCRdb names Illumina HiSeq 2500 as the instrument used. To reduce PCR and sequencing biases, unique molecular identifiers were built into the TCR beta cDNA libraries. Roughly 0.5 million cDNA molecules were obtained per 1 to 10 million input T cells, so each molecule approximated one T cell. Patient libraries were prepared and sequenced with the same protocol used for the earlier healthy control dataset. Samples belonging to the same batch were prepared together, multiplexed and sequenced on a shared HiSeq lane. The source study handled its data this way. MIGEC handled the raw barcoded reads, throwing out single-read molecular identifier groups before consensus assembly and CDR3 extraction. Clonotype tables were post-analysed with VDJtools, normalizing diversity by down-sampling all datasets to the smallest sample size. To correct batch-related cross-sample contamination, repertoire overlap clustering matched CDR3 amino acid sequences but not nucleotide sequences. TCRdb itself trimmed the public reads at Q25 with fastp, ran MiXCR and retained productive beta chains. Duplicate CDR3 protein sequences are folded into a single record with the most common DNA and genes. These V and J calls are TCRdb output, not the study's own analysis. The sample table holds about 460,000 distinct CDR3 sequences, of which roughly 45% were seen once. About an eighth of the sample comes from the top ten.

About this clonotype itself: Its antigen target is currently unknown. Nothing much larger sits one base from this clone, and base qualities are not available.

Study-level results and caveats: Significantly higher frequencies in patients than in controls were found for roughly 5 TRBV segments, including TRBV5-6, TRBV5-1 and TRBV20-1. Multiple sclerosis patients had significantly lower normalized Chao1 diversity than controls, a result that suggests substantial peripheral T-cell clonal expansion. When samples were clustered directly using the F measure, samples prepared in the same batch co-clustered strongly, which prompted a batch-effect correction. The control group was slightly older than the multiple sclerosis patient group.

The chain links TRBV29-1 with TRBJ2-7; the D gene is tentatively TRBD1 or TRBD2, each matching 7 bases. The sequencing sample was made of blood. The TCR was taken from a girl under 18 with multiple sclerosis. The CDR3 loop reads CSVGARGGEQYF. The DNA sequence is as follows: TGCAGCGTCGGGGCCAGGGGGGGGGAGCAGTACTTC.